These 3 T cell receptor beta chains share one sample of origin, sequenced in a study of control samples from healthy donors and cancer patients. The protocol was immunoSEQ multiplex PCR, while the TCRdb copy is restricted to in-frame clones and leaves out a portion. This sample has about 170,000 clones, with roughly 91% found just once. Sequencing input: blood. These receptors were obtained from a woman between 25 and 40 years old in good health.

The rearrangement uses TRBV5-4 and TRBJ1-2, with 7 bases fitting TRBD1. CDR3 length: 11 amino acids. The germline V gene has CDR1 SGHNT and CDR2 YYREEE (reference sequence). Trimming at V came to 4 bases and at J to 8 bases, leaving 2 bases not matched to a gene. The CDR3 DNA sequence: TGTGCCAGCAGCGACAGGGAAGGCTACACCTTC. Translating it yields CASSDREGYTF. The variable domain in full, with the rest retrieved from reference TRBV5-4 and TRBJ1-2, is ETGVTQSPTHLIKTRGQQVTLRCSSQSGHNTVSWYQQALGQGPQFIFQYYREEENGRGNFPPRFSGLQFPNYSSELNVNALELDDSALYLCASSDREGYTFGSGTRLTVV.

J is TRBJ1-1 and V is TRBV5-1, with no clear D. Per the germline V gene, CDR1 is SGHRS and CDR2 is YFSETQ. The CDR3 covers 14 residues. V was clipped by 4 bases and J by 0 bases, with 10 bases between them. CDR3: CASSRTAMNTEAFF. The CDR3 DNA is TGCGCCAGCAGCCGGACGGCTATGAACACTGAAGCTTTCTTT.

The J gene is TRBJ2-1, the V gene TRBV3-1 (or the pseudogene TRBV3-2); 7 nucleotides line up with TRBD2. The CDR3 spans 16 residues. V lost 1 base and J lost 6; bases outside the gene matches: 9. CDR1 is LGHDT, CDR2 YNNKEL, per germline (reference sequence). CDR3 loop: CASSQVWDYLFNEQFF. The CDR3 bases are TGTGCCAGCAGCCAAGTATGGGACTACCTTTTCAATGAGCAGTTCTTC.